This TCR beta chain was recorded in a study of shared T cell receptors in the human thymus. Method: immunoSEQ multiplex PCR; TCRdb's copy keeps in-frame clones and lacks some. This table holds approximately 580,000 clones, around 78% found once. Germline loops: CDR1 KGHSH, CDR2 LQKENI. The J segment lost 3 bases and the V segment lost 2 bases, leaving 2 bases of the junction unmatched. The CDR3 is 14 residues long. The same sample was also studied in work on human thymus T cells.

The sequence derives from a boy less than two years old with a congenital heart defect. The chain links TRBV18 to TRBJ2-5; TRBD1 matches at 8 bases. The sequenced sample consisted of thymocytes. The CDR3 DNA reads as TGTGCCAGCTCACCATACAGGGGGGAAGAGACCCAGTACTTC. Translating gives CASSPYRGEETQYF.